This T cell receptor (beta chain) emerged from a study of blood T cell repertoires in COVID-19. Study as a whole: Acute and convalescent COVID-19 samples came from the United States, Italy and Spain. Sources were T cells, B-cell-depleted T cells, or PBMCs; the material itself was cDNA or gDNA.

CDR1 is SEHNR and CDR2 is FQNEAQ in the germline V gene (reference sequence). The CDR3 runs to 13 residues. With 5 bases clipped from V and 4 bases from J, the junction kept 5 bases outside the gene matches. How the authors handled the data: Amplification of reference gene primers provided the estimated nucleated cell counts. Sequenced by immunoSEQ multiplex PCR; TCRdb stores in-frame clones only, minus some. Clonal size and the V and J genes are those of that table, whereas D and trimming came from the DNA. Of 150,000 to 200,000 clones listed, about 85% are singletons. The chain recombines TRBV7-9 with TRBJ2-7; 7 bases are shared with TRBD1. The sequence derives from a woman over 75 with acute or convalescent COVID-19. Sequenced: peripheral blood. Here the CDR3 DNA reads TGTGCCAGCAGCCCCGGGACAGAGTACGAGCAGTACTTC. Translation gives CASSPGTEYEQYF.